Listed here is a single T cell receptor beta chain. Its antigen is unknown. Regarding time point: week 23, last vaccination. In the vaccine, a single dose held 300 ug of the mutant IDH1 20-mer peptide, along with topical imiquimod. This sample was taken from a study of a mutant IDH1 vaccine in newly diagnosed glioma. The assay was immunoSEQ multiplex PCR, and TCRdb's table has in-frame clones only and misses some. Of tens of thousands of clones in the sample, about 81% were seen once. The TCR was taken from a woman between 40 and 55 years old with glioma. Some clones in this sample may be carry-over from other donors' samples. The sequenced sample was PBMCs, obtained from a glioma patient whose treatment included an IDH1 peptide vaccine.

The CDR3 sequence: CASSYTLEGPGYGYTF. Here the CDR3 DNA reads TGTGCCAGCAGTTACACCCTAGAGGGGCCAGGCTATGGCTACACCTTC. The J gene is TRBJ1-2, the V gene TRBV6-5; perhaps TRBD1 as D (5 bases). V was shortened by 2 bases and J by 4 bases, with 17 bases between the two germline ends. The germline CDR1 and CDR2 sequences are MNHEY and SVGAGI. The CDR3 is made up of 16 amino acids.